The source of this TCR beta chain is a study of shared clonotypes between healthy human individuals. For the study at large: Three CD4 naive, three CD4 memory, two CD8 naive and one CD8 memory plate were used per donor.

Original analysis: Junction-only immunoSEQ data arrived without quality scores, meaning filtering differed. The data were produced by immunoSEQ multiplex PCR, yet TCRdb's version contains in-frame clones alone and is incomplete. Clone size and V and J calls were adopted from that table, with D and trimming inferred from the DNA. The table has about 750,000 clones, about 91% seen once. Germline CDR1 is MNHEY and CDR2 is SMNVEV (reference sequence). The CDR3 contains 13 residues. The germline V and J ends were trimmed by 6 bases and 0 bases, with 5 bases remaining between them. The naive CD8 population came from CD45RO-negative cells selected for CCR7, without terminally differentiated effector memory CD45RA+ cells. Study-level results: Non-shared clonotypes showed lower generation probabilities than clonotypes common to all four donors.

Notes on this clone: As yet, its antigen is unknown.

The specimen sequenced was naive CD8+ T cells sorted from blood. The TCR sequence derives from a man under 40 in good health. This chain joins TRBV27 and TRBJ2-2; D gene unclear. The CDR3 region has the DNA TGTGCCAGCAGACAGCCGAACACCGGGGAGCTGTTTTTT. It is translated as CASRQPNTGELFF.